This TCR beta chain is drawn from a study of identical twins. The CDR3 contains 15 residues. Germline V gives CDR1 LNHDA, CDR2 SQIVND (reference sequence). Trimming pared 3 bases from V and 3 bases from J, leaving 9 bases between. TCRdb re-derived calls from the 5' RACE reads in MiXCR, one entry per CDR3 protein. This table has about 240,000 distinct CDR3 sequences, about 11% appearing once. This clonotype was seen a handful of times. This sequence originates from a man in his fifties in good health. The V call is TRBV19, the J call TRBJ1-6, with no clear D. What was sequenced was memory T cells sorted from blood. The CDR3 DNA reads TGTGCCAGTAGTATCGTCGGTCTCTATAATTCACCCCTCCACTTT. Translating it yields CASSIVGLYNSPLHF.